This record looks at one TCR beta chain sequence and its context. No antigen is known for it. V shed 5 bases and J 7 bases; nucleotides not matched to a gene: 7. CDR1 and CDR2 (germline): MNHEY, SVGEGT. The CDR3 has 14 amino acids. The sample is drawn from a study of T cell responses to AZD1222 COVID-19 vaccine. Study in general: Second-dose schedules of about 4 or about 12 weeks were combined.

The protocol was immunoSEQ multiplex PCR, while the TCRdb copy is restricted to in-frame clones and leaves out a portion. This sample yields approximately 100,000 clones, of which roughly 89% are seen a single time; less than 3.5% belongs to the top ten. General study findings and limits: Clonal diversity was possibly underestimated; the donors were predominantly white British and more often female. After two AZD1222 doses, spike-specific TCR breadth and depth rose versus day 0. Spike was spanned by vaccine-associated CD4 TCRs, with dominance at 160-218 and 743-854.

The TCR sequence derives from an adult in good health. The V gene is TRBV6-2 or TRBV6-3, the J gene TRBJ2-3; 9 positions match TRBD2. Here the sequenced sample was peripheral blood, taken on day 0 of AZD1222 vaccination. The CDR3 protein is CASSLGTSPHTQYF. CDR3 DNA sequence: TGTGCCAGCAGTCTAGGGACTAGCCCCCATACGCAGTATTTT.